These 3 T cell receptor beta chains were all obtained from the same sample, sequenced in a study of PD-L1 blockade in urothelial cancer. Sequencing was performed with immunoSEQ multiplex PCR; in TCRdb, only in-frame clones are kept and a portion is missing. The data show approximately 71,000 clones, with approximately 88% seen just once and around 3.5% held by the top ten. The material was PBMCs, obtained around atezolizumab (anti-PD-L1) treatment. The receptors originated from a man in his 60s with urothelial cancer.

This clone was seen more than once but under ten times. A read error is likely, as this CDR3 ends without the conserved phenylalanine or tryptophan. The DNA is left out, because the CDR3 cannot be placed on it with certainty; the CDR3 is given as TCRdb lists it. The chain joins TRBV4-3 to TRBJ1-2; the table's D call, TRBD1, was not checked against the DNA. A total of 8 residues make up the CDR3, ends included. Germline lookup yields CDR1 LGHNA and CDR2 YSLEER. The chain's CDR3 is CASSHHSG.

The J gene is TRBJ2-3, the V gene TRBV6-5; a possible D gene is TRBD1 (6 bases). Germline lookup yields CDR1 MNHEY and CDR2 SVGAGI. Trimming stripped 8 bases from V and 2 bases from J, with 14 bases between. The CDR3 covers 14 residues. CDR3 sequence (DNA): TGTGCCAGCCGCTCGGGGACACTCACAGATACGCAGTATTTT. This gives the protein CASRSGTLTDTQYF.

The chain employs TRBV7-9 and TRBJ1-2; 11 bases fit TRBD1. Trimming at V came to 4 bases and at J to 8 bases, leaving 15 bases not matched to a gene. Germline CDR1 reads SEHNR; CDR2 reads FQNEAQ (reference sequence). The CDR3 contains 17 residues. CDR3 sequence (DNA): TGTGCCAGCAGCTCCCTCGGGGGTTGGACAGGGGGCGACGGCTACACCTTC. This sequence encodes CASSSLGGWTGGDGYTF.